This T cell receptor (beta chain) was recorded in a study of shared clonotypes between healthy human individuals. Per the authors' pipeline: Junction-only sequences without quality scores were provided by ImmunoSEQ, so filtering was different. This table comes from immunoSEQ multiplex PCR, and its TCRdb copy is limited to in-frame clones, with some not included. V, J and clone size reflect that table, while D and trimming were determined from the DNA. In the table there are about 96,000 clones, 40% to 55% of which are singletons. This clone showed up just a few times. Its antigen remains unidentified. Points from the study as a whole: The genetic and exposure-history diversity represented was limited by few donors. Sampling involved blood alone; tissue repertoires likely differ.

The CDR3 extends over 14 amino acids. This TCR was recovered from a woman aged 35 to 49 in good health. Some clones in this sample may be carry-over from other donors' samples. Specimen: PBMCs. The chain carries TRBV21-1 and TRBJ2-1; TRBD1, the D gene given by the table, was not confirmed from the DNA. TRBV21-1 is described as a pseudogene. CDR3 region: CAQVPQDSYNEQFF. DNA of the CDR3: TGTGCCCAAGTCCCACAAGACTCCTACAATGAGCAGTTCTTC.